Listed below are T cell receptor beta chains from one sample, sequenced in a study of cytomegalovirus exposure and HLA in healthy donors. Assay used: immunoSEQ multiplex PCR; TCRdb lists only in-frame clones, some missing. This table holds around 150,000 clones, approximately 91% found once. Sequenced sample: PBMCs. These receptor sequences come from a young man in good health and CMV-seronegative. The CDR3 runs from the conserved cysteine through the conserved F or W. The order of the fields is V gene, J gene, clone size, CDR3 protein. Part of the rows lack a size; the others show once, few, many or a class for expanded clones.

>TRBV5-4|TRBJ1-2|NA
CASRRTGGGGYTF
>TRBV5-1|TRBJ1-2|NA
CASSLGQGAPGYTF
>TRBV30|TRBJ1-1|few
CALSRGGSEAFF
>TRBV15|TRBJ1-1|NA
CATSRGRDTEAFF
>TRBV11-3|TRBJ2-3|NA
CASSLDLQDTQYF
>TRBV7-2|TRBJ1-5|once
CASSLQGNQPQHF
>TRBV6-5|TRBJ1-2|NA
CASSYSTGGGYGYTF
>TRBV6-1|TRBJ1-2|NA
CASSEAPPGRGRGYTF
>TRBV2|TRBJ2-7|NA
CASRDRRSSYGQYF
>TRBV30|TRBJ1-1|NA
CAWTNLRGAGTEAFF
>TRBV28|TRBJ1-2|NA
CASSSRDRADYGYTF
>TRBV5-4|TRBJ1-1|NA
CASSLAPGTKNTEAFF
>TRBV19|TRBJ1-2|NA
CASSNPGLVRNGYTF
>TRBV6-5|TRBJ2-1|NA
CASSQTEFDEQFF
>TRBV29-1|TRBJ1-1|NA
CSVERSTDTEAFF
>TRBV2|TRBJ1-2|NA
CASTSQGGSNYGYTF
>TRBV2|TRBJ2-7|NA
CAKRLDRGRQYF
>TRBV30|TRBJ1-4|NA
CAWSVPHDRRTSKKKLFF
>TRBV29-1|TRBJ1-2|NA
CSVGGYGYTF
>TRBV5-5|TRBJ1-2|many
CASILEQGTYGYTF
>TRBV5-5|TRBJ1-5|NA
CASSLTTGRNQPQHF
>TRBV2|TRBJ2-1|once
CASSRLARSYNEQFF
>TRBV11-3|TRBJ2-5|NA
CASSLVGLGLAAGETQYF
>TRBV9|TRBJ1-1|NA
CASSFRQNTEAFF